This T cell receptor beta chain was captured in a study of blood T cell repertoires in COVID-19. On the study more broadly: Acute and convalescent COVID-19 specimens originated in the United States, Italy and Spain. T cells, B-cell-depleted T cells, or PBMCs supplied cDNA or gDNA.

Clinical history reported by participants formed the basis on which cohorts were assigned. V lost 6 bases to trimming and J lost 4 bases; unmatched junction nucleotides: 9. Germline V lookup: CDR1 MNHEY, CDR2 SVGAGI. The CDR3 contains 15 residues. This clone was counted once. Using immunoSEQ multiplex PCR, the repertoire was profiled, and TCRdb retains in-frame clones only, with some absent. The data show roughly 250,000 clones, with 80% to 90% seen just once and around 1.8% held by the top ten. This clonotype was obtained from a woman between 45 and 60 years old who had recovered from COVID-19. The sequenced material came from PBMCs or T cells enriched from blood (not recorded which). V and J are TRBV6-5 and TRBJ2-5; 9 bases fit TRBD1. DNA for the CDR3: TGTGCCAGCAGCCGCGGGGACAGGGTATTAGAGACCCAGTACTTC. This sequence encodes CASSRGDRVLETQYF.